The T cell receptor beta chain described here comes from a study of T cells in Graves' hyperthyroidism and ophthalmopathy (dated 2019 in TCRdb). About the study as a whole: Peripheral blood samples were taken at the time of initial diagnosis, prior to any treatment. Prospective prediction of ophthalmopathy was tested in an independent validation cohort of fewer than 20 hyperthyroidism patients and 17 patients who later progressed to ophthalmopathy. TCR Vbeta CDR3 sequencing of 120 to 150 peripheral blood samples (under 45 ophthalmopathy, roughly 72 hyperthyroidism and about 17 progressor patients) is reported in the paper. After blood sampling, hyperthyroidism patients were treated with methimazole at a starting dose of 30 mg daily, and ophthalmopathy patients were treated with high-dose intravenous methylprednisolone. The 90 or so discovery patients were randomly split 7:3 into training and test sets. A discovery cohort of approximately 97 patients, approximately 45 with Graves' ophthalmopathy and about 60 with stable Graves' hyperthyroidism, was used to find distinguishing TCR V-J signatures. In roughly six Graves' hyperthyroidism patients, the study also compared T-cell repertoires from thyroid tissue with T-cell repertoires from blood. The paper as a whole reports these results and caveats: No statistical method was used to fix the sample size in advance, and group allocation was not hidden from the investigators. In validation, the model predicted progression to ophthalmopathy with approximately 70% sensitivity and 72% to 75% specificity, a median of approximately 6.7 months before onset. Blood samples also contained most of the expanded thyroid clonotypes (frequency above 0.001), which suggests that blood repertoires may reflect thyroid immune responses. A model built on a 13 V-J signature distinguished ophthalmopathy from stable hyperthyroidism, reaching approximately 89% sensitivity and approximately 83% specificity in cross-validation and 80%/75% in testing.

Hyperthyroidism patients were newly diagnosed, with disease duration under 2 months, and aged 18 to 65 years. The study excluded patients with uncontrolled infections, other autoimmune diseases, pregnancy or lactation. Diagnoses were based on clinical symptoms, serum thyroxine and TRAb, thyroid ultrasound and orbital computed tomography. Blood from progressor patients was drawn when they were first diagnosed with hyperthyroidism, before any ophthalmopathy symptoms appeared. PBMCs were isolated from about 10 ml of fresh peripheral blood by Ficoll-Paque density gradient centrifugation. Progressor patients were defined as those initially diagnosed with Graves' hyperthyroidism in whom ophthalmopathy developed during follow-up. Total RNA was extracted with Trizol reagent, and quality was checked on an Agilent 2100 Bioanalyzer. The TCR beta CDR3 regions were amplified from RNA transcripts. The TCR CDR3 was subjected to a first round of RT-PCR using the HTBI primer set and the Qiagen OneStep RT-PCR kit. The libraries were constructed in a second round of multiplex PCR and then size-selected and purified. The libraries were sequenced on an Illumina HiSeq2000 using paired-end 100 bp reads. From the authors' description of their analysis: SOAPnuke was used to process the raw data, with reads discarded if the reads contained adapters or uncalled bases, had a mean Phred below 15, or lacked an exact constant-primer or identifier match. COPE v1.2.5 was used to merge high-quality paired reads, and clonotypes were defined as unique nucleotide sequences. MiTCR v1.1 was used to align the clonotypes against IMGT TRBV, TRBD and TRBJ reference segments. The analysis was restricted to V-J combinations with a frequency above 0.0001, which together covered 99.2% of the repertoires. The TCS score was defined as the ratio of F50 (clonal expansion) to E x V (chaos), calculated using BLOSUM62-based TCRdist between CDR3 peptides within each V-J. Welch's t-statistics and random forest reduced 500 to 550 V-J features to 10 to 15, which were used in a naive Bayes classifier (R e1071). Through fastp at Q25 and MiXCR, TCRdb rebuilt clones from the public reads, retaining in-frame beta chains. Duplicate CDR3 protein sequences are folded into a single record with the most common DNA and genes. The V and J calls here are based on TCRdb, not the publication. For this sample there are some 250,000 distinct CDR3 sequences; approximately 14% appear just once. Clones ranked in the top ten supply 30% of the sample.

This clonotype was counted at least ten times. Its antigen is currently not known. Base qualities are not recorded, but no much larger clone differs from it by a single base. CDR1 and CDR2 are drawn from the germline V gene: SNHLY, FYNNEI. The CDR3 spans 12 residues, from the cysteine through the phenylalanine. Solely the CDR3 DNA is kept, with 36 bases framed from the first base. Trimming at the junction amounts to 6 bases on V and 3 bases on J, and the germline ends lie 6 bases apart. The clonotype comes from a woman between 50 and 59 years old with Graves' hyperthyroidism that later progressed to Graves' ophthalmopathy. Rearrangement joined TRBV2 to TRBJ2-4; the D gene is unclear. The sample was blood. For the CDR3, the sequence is CASSGYKNIQYF. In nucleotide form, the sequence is TGTGCCAGCAGCGGTTACAAAAACATTCAGTACTTC. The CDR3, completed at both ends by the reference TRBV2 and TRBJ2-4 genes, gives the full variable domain EPEVTQTPSHQVTQMGQEVILRCVPISNHLYFYWYRQILGQKVEFLVSFYNNEISEKSEIFDDQFSVERPDGSNFTLKIRSTKLEDSAMYFCASSGYKNIQYFGAGTRLSVL.